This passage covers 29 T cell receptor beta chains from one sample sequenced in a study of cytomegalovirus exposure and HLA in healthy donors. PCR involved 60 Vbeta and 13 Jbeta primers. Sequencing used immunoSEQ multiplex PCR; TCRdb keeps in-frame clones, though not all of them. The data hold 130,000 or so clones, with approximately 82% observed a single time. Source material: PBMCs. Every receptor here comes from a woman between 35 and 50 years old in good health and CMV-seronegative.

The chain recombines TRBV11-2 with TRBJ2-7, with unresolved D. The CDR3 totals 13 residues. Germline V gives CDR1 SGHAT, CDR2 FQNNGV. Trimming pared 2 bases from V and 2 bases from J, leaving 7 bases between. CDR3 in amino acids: CASSLLQTYEQYF. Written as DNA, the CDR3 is TGTGCCAGCAGCTTACTCCAGACCTACGAGCAGTACTTC.

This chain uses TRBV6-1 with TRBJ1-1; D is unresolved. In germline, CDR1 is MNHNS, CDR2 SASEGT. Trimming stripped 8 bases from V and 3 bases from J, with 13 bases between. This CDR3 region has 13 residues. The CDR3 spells CASFWSTDTEAFF. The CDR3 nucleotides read TGTGCCAGCTTCTGGTCTACGGACACTGAAGCTTTCTTT.

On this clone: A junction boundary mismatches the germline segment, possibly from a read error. CDR3 loop: CPIGTVSSYEQYF. CDR3 DNA: TGCCCCATCGGGACAGTGAGCTCCTACGAGCAGTACTTC. The J gene is TRBJ2-7, the V gene TRBV27, with TRBD1 matching over 7 bases. CDR3 length equals 13 residues. CDR1 is MNHEY and CDR2 is SMNVEV in the germline V gene (reference sequence).

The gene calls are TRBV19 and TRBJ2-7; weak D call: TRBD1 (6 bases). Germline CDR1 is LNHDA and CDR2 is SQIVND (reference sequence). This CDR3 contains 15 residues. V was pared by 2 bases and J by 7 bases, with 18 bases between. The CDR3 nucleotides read TGTGCCAGTAGTATAAGGGCAGGGGCCGCCATGGAGCAGTACTTC. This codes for CASSIRAGAAMEQYF.

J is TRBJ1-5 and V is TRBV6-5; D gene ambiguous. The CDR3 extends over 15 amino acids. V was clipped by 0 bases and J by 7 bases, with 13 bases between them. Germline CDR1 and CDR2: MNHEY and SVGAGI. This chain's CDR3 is CASSYSGSYMQPQHF. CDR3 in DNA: TGTGCCAGCAGTTACTCGGGCAGCTACATGCAGCCCCAGCATTTT.

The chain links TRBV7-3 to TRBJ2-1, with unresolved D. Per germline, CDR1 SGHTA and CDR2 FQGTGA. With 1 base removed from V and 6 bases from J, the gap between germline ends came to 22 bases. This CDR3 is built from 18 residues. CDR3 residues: CASSLSRTLGVGPNEQFF. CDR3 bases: TGTGCCAGCAGCTTAAGCCGAACTCTAGGAGTGGGTCCCAATGAGCAGTTCTTC.

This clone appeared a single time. The CDR3 region is CASSVGGLAGGTDTQYF. The CDR3 DNA reads as TGTGCCAGCAGCGTGGGGGGACTAGCGGGTGGCACAGATACGCAGTATTTT. The chain joins TRBV9 to TRBJ2-3, with TRBD2 matching 12 bases. This CDR3 is 17 amino acids long. The germline gives CDR1 SGDLS, CDR2 YYNGEE. J lost 1 base, V lost 2 bases, and 5 bases had no gene match.

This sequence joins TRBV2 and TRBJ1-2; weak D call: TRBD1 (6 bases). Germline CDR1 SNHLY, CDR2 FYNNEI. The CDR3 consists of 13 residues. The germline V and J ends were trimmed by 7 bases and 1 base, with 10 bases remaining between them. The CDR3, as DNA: TGTGCCAGCACCCAGGGGTTTAACTATGGCTACACCTTC. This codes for CASTQGFNYGYTF.

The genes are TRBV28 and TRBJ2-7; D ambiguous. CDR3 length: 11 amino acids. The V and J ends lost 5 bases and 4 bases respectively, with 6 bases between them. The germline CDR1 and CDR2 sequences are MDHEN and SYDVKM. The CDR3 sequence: CASSVTYEQYF. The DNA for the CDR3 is TGTGCCAGCAGTGTGACTTACGAGCAGTACTTC. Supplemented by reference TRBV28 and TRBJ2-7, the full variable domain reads DVKVTQSSRYLVKRTGEKVFLECVQDMDHENMFWYRQDPGLGLRLIYFSYDVKMKEKGDIPEGYSVSREKKERFSLILESASTNQTSMYLCASSVTYEQYFGPGTRLTVT.

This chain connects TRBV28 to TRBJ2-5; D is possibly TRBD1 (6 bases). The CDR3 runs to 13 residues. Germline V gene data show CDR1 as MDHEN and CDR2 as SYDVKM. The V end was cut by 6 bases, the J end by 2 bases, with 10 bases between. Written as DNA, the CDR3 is TGTGCCAGCAGCCACAGGGATCAAGAGACCCAGTACTTC. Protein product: CASSHRDQETQYF.

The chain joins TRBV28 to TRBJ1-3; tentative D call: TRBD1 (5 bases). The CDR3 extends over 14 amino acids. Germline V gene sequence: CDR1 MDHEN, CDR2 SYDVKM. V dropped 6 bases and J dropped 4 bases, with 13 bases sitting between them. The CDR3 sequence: CASSPAGLGNTIYF. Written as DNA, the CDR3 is TGTGCCAGCAGCCCCGCGGGGCTCGGAAACACCATATATTTT. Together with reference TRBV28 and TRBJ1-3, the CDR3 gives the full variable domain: DVKVTQSSRYLVKRTGEKVFLECVQDMDHENMFWYRQDPGLGLRLIYFSYDVKMKEKGDIPEGYSVSREKKERFSLILESASTNQTSMYLCASSPAGLGNTIYFGEGSWLTVV.

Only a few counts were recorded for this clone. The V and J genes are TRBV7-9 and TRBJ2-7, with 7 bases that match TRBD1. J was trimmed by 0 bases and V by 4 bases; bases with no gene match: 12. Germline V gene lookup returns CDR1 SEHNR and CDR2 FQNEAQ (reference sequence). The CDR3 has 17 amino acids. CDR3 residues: CASSSPGTAYSSYEQYF. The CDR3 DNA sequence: TGTGCCAGCAGCTCTCCAGGGACAGCTTATAGCTCCTACGAGCAGTACTTC. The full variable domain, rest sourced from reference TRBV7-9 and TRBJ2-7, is DTGVSQNPRHKITKRGQNVTFRCDPISEHNRLYWYRQTLGQGPEFLTYFQNEAQLEKSRLLSDRFSAERPKGSFSTLEIQRTEQGDSAMYLCASSSPGTAYSSYEQYFGPGTRLTVT.

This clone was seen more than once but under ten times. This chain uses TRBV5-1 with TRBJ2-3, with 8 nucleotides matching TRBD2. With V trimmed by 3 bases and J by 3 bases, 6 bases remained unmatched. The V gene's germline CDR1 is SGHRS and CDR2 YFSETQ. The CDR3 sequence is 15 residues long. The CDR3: CASSSGGAFTDTQYF. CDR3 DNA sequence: TGCGCCAGCAGCTCCGGGGGGGCTTTTACAGATACGCAGTATTTT.

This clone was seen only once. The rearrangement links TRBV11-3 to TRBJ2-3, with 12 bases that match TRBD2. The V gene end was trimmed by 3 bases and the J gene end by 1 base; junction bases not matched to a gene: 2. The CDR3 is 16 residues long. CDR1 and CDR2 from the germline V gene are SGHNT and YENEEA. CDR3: CASSLRTSGGTDTQYF. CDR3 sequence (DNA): TGTGCCAGCAGCTTGCGGACTAGCGGGGGCACAGATACGCAGTATTTT.

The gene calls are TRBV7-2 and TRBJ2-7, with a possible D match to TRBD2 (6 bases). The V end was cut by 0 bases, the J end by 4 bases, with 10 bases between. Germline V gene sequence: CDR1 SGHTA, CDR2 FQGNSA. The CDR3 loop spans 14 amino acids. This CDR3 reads CASSLALREYEQYF. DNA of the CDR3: TGTGCCAGCAGCTTAGCGTTACGGGAGTACGAGCAGTACTTC.

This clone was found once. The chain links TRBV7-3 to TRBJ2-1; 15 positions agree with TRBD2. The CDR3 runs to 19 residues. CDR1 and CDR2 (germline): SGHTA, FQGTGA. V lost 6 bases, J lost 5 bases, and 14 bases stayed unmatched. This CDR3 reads CASSGLAGGVVSSHNEQFF. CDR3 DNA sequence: TGTGCCAGCAGTGGACTAGCGGGAGGGGTGGTTTCGTCCCACAATGAGCAGTTCTTC.

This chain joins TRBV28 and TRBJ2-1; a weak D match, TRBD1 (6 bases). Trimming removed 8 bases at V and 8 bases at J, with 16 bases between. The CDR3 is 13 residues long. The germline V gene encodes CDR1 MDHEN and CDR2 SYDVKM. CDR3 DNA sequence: TGTGCCAGCGGTTCCACAGGGAAATATGAGCAGTTCTTC. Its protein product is CASGSTGKYEQFF.

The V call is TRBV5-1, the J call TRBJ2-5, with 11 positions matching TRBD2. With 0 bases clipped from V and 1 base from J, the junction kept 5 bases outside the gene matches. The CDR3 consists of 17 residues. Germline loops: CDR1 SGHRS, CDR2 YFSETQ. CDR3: CASSLAASGRFQETQYF. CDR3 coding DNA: TGCGCCAGCAGCTTGGCGGCTAGCGGGAGGTTCCAAGAGACCCAGTACTTC.

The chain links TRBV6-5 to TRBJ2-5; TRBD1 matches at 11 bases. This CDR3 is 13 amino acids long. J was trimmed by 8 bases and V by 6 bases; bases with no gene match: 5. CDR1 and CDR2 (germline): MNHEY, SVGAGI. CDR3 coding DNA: TGTGCCAGCAGCGGGACAGGGGGAGAAACCCAGTACTTC. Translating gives CASSGTGGETQYF.

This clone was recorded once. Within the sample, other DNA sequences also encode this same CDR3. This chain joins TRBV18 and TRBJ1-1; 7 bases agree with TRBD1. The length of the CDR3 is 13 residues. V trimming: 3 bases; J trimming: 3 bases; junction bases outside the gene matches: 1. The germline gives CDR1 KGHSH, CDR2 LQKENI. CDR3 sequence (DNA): TGTGCCAGCTCACCCGGACAGGACACTGAAGCTTTCTTT. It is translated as CASSPGQDTEAFF.

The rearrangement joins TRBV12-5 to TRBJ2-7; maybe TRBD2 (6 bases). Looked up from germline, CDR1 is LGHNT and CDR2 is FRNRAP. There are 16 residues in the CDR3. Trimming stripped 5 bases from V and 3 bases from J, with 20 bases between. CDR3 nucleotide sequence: TGTGCTAGTGGTCTCGACTTTGGCGGGGACGGCTACGAGCAGTACTTC. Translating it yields CASGLDFGGDGYEQYF.

CDR3 in DNA: TGTGCCAGCAGCTTAGGCGGTTACTACGAGCAGTACTTC. The encoded protein is CASSLGGYYEQYF. This rearrangement joins TRBV7-3 to TRBJ2-5; no clear D. The J call may be wrong; the DNA end is better matched by TRBJ2-7. The CDR3 is 13 residues long. CDR1 and CDR2 (germline): SGHTA, FQGTGA.

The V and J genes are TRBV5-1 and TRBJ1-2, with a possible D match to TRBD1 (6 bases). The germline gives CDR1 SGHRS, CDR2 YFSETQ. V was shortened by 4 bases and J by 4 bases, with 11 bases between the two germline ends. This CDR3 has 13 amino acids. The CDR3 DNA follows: TGCGCCAGCAGCGGCAGGGGTGGCTATGGCTACACCTTC. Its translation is CASSGRGGYGYTF.

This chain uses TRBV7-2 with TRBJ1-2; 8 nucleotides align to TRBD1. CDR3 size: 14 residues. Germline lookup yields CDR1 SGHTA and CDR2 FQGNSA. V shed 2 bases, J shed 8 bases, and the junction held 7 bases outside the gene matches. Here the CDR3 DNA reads TGTGCCAGCAGCTTAAAGGGACAGGTAGAAGGCTACACCTTC. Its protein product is CASSLKGQVEGYTF.

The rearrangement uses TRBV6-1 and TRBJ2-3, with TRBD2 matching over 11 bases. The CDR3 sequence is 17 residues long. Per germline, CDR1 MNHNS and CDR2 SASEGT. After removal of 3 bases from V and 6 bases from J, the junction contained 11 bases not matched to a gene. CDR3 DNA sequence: TGTGCCAGCAGTGACAGACTAGCGGGGATCCTAGATGATACGCAGTATTTT. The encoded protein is CASSDRLAGILDDTQYF.

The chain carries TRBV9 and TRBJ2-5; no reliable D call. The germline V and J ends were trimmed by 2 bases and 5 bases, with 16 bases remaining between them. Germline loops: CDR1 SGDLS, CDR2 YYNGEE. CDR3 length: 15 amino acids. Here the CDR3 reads CASSVMGTDGETQYF. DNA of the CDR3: TGTGCCAGCAGCGTGATGGGTACCGACGGGGAGACCCAGTACTTC.

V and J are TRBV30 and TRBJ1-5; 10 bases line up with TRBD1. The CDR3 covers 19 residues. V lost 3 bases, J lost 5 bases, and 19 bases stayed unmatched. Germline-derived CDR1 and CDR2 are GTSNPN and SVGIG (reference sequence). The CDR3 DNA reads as TGTGCCTGGAGCCAACCTGGGACAGGGGAAGGGAAAAGGGATCAGCCCCAGCATTTT. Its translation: CAWSQPGTGEGKRDQPQHF.

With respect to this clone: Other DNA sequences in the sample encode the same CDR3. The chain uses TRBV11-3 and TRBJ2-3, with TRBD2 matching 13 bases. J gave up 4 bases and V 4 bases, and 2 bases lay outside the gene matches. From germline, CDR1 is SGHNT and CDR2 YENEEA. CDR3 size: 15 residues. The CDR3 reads CASSSTSGRADTQYF. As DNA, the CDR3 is TGTGCCAGCAGCTCAACTAGCGGGAGGGCAGATACGCAGTATTTT.

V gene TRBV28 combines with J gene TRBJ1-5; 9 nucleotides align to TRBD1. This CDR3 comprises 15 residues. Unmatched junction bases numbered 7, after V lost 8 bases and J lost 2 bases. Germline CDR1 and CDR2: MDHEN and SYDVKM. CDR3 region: CASRTGGDGNQPQHF. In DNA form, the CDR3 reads TGTGCCAGCCGAACAGGGGGCGATGGCAATCAGCCCCAGCATTTT. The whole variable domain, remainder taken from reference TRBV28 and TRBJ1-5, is DVKVTQSSRYLVKRTGEKVFLECVQDMDHENMFWYRQDPGLGLRLIYFSYDVKMKEKGDIPEGYSVSREKKERFSLILESASTNQTSMYLCASRTGGDGNQPQHFGDGTRLSIL.